This T cell receptor (beta chain) was found in a study of blood T cell repertoires in COVID-19. Study-wide context: The United States, Italy and Spain supplied acute and convalescent COVID-19 samples. From T cells, B-cell-depleted T cells, or PBMCs came the material, which was cDNA or gDNA.

The authors' processing: Amplification of reference gene primers was used by the study to estimate nucleated cell counts. The table came from immunoSEQ multiplex PCR; TCRdb's copy has only in-frame clones and leaves some out. V, J and clone size reflect that table, while D and trimming were determined from the DNA. The table has about 170,000 clones, 70% to 90% seen once. The ends lost 3 bases at V and 6 bases at J; junction bases unmatched: 5. Per the germline V gene, CDR1 is SGHRS and CDR2 is YFSETQ. The CDR3 length is 13 residues. Source material: peripheral blood. The chain has TRBV5-1 and TRBJ1-1; TRBD1 aligns across 7 bases. The sequence was obtained from a man aged 50 or older who had recovered from COVID-19. The CDR3 region has the DNA TGCGCCAGCAGCTCAGGGGGTATGGCTGAAGCTTTCTTT. It encodes CASSSGGMAEAFF. Together with reference TRBV5-1 and TRBJ1-1, the CDR3 gives the full variable domain: KAGVTQTPRYLIKTRGQQVTLSCSPISGHRSVSWYQQTPGQGLQFLFEYFSETQRNKGNFPGRFSGRQFSNSRSEMNVSTLELGDSALYLCASSSGGMAEAFFGQGTRLTVV.